What follows are 7 T cell receptor beta chains derived from one specimen sequenced in a study of cytomegalovirus exposure and HLA in healthy donors. The PCR was carried out with 60 Vbeta primers and 13 Jbeta primers. Using immunoSEQ multiplex PCR, the repertoire was profiled, and TCRdb retains in-frame clones only, with some absent. The sample holds 100,000 to 150,000 clones, around four fifths seen once. Sequenced material: PBMCs. The receptor set was obtained from a boy between 5 and 17 years old in good health and CMV-seronegative.

This chain links TRBV5-1 with TRBJ2-5, with TRBD1 identical over 10 bases. The J segment lost 5 bases and the V segment lost 3 bases, leaving 10 bases of the junction unmatched. The CDR3 runs 16 residues. Germline CDR1 reads SGHRS; CDR2 reads YFSETQ. CDR3 sequence: CASSSTGQGISETQYF. In DNA form, the CDR3 reads TGCGCCAGCAGCTCCACGGGACAGGGGATATCGGAGACCCAGTACTTC.

The DNA for the CDR3 is TGCAGCGTTGAGACCCGGAGAGACACTGAAGCTTTCTTT. Translating gives CSVETRRDTEAFF. The chain uses TRBV29-1 and TRBJ1-1; D remains ambiguous. CDR1 SQVTM and CDR2 ANQGSEA come from the germline V gene. This CDR3 has 13 residues. V lost 3 bases and J lost 3, with 11 bases in between.

This sequence joins TRBV18 and TRBJ2-7; 8 nucleotides match TRBD1. V was clipped by 3 bases and J by 9 bases; unmatched bases: 10. The length of the CDR3 is 14 residues. Germline assignment: CDR1 KGHSH and CDR2 LQKENI. The CDR3 sequence is CASSPRDRSFGQYF. The CDR3 DNA follows: TGTGCCAGCTCACCGCGGGACAGGTCGTTTGGGCAGTACTTC.

The chain joins TRBV7-9 to TRBJ2-1; D unresolved. The germline V and J ends were trimmed by 5 bases and 7 bases, with 15 bases remaining between them. This CDR3 comprises 14 residues. Germline lookup yields CDR1 SEHNR and CDR2 FQNEAQ (reference sequence). CDR3 sequence: CASSPDSPKNEQFF. CDR3 in DNA: TGTGCCAGCAGCCCCGACTCACCCAAAAATGAGCAGTTCTTC.

V usage is TRBV12-5 and J usage is TRBJ1-5, with 12 bases identical to TRBD1. V lost 5 bases and J lost 6; bases outside the gene matches: 5. CDR1 and CDR2 from the germline V gene are LGHNT and FRNRAP. This CDR3 region has 15 residues. CDR3 bases: TGTGCTAGTGGTCCGGGACAGGGGGCAGGTCAGCCCCAGCATTTT. Residues: CASGPGQGAGQPQHF.

This rearrangement joins TRBV5-1 to TRBJ2-7, with 8 positions matching TRBD2. Germline lookup yields CDR1 SGHRS and CDR2 YFSETQ. Trimming at V came to 10 bases and at J to 3 bases, leaving 9 bases not matched to a gene. The CDR3 loop spans 13 amino acids. The CDR3 DNA follows: TGCGCCGGCGGGGGGACAAAAAACTACGAGCAGTACTTC. Translated, it gives CAGGGTKNYEQYF.

This clone was seen just once. The chain has TRBV7-6 and TRBJ2-3; 10 nucleotides align to TRBD1. Trimming at V came to 6 bases and at J to 4 bases, leaving 7 bases not matched to a gene. The CDR3 spans 15 residues. Looked up from germline, CDR1 is SGHVS and CDR2 is FNYEAQ. CDR3 sequence (DNA): TGTGCCAGCAGTTTGACAGGGGGCATGGCAGATACGCAGTATTTT. Protein: CASSLTGGMADTQYF.